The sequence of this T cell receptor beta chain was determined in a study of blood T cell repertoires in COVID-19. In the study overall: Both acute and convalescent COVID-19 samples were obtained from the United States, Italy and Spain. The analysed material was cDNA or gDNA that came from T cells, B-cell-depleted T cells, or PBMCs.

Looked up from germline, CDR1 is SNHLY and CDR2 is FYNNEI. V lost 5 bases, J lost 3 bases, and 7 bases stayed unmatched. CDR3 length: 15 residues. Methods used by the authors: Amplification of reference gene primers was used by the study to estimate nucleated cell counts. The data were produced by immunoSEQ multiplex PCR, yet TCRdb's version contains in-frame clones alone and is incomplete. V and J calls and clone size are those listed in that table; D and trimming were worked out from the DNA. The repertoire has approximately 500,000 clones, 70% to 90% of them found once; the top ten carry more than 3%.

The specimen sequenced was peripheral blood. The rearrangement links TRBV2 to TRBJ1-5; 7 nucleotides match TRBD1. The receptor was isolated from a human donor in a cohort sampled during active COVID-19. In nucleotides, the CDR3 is TGTGCCAGCAGTCTCAGGGGACAGTTCAATCAGCCCCAGCATTTT. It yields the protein CASSLRGQFNQPQHF.